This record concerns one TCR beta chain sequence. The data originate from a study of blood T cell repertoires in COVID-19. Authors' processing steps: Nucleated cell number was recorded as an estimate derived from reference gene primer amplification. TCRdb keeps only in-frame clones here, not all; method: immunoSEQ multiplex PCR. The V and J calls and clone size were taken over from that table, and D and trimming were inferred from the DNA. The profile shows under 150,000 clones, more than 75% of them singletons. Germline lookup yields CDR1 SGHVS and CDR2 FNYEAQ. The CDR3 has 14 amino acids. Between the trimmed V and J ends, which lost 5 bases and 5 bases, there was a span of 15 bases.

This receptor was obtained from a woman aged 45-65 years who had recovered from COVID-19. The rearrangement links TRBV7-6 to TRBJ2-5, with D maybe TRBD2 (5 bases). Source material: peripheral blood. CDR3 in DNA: TGTGCCAGCAGCCGCGGTCCCCGAGGGGAGACCCAGTACTTC. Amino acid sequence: CASSRGPRGETQYF.